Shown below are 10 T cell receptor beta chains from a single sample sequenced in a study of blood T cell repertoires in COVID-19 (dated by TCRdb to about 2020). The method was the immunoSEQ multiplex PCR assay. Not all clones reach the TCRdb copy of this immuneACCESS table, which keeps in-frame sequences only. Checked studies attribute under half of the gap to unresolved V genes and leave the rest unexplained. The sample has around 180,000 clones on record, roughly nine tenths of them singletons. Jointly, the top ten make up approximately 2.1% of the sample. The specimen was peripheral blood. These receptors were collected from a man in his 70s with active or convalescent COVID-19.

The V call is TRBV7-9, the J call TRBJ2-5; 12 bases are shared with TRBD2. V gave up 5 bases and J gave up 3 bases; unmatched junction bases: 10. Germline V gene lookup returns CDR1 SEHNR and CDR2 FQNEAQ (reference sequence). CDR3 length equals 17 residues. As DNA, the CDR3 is TGTGCCAGCAGCCCCGGACTAGCGGGGTGGGCTAAAGAGACCCAGTACTTC. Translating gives CASSPGLAGWAKETQYF.

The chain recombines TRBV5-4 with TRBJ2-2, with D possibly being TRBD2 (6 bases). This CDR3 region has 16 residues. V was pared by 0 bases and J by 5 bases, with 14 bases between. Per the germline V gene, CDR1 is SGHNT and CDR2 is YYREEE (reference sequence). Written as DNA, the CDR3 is TGTGCCAGCAGCTTGGACGACCGGGCGGGGACCGGGGAGCTGTTTTTT. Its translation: CASSLDDRAGTGELFF.

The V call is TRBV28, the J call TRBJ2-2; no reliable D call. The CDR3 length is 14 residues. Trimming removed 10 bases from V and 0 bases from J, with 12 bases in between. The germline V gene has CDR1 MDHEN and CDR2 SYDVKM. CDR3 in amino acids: CATAKLPNTGELFF. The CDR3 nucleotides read TGTGCCACCGCGAAGCTACCGAACACCGGGGAGCTGTTTTTT.

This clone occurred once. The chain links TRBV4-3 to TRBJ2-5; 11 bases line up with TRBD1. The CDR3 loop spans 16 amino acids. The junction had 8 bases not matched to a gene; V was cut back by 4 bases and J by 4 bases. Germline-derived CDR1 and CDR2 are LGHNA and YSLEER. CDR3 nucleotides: TGCGCCAGCAGCCTCGGGACAGGGGGTATTAGAGAGACCCAGTACTTC. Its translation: CASSLGTGGIRETQYF.

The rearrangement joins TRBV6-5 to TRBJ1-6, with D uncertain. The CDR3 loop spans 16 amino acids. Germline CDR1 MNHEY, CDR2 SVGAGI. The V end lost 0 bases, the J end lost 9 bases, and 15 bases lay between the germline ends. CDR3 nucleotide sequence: TGTGCCAGCAGTTACTCGTTAGGACTCAGTGGTTCACCCCTCCACTTT. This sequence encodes CASSYSLGLSGSPLHF.

In nucleotides, the CDR3 is TGTGCCAGCAGCCAAAGACAGGGCGCTTACGAGCAGTACTTC. Translated: CASSQRQGAYEQYF. The chain recombines TRBV5-6 with TRBJ2-7; 7 bases align to TRBD1. Germline lookup yields CDR1 SGHDT and CDR2 YYEEEE. There are 14 residues in the CDR3. V shed 4 bases and J 4 bases; nucleotides not matched to a gene: 8. Full variable domain (missing parts from reference TRBV5-6 and TRBJ2-7): DAGVTQSPTHLIKTRGQQVTLRCSPKSGHDTVSWYQQALGQGPQFIFQYYEEEERQRGNFPDRFSGHQFPNYSSELNVNALLLGDSALYLCASSQRQGAYEQYFGPGTRLTVT.

The CDR3 nucleotides read TGTGCCAGTAGTTTTGGGACTAGCGGAACCTACGAGCAGTACTTC. Translating it yields CASSFGTSGTYEQYF. The V call is TRBV19, the J call TRBJ2-7; 11 bases are shared with TRBD2. Unmatched junction bases numbered 5, after V lost 5 bases and J lost 2 bases. The CDR3 contains 15 residues. Germline V gene sequence: CDR1 LNHDA, CDR2 SQIVND (reference sequence).

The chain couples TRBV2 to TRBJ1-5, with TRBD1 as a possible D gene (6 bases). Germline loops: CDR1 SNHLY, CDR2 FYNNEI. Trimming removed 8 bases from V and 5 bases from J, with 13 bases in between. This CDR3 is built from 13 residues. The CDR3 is CASGPYRDQPQHF. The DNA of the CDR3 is TGTGCCAGCGGCCCCTACAGGGATCAGCCCCAGCATTTT.

The CDR3 coding sequence is TGTGCCAGCCAAATAATGGACAGGGGGCCGGAGACCCAGTACTTC. It encodes CASQIMDRGPETQYF. The chain is built from TRBV11-2 and TRBJ2-5; 11 positions agree with TRBD1. The CDR3 runs to 15 residues. The germline V gene has CDR1 SGHAT and CDR2 FQNNGV. V shed 8 bases, J shed 5 bases, and the junction held 10 bases outside the gene matches.

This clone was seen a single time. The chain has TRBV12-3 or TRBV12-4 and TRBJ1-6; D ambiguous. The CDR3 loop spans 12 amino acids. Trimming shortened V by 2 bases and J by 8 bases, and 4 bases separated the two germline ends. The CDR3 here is CASSLSDSPLHF. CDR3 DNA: TGTGCCAGCAGTTTATCGGATTCACCCCTCCACTTT.